The entry below gives a single T cell receptor (beta chain) sequence along with its context. Its binding antigen is unknown. Per-nucleotide qualities are absent, and no much larger clonotype sits a single base away. The data stem from a study of CD8 T cells in ankylosing spondylitis (dated by TCRdb to the late 2010s). Study-level background: The study set out to find disease-linked TCR variants by profiling T cell receptor beta repertoires in ankylosing spondylitis patients and healthy donors. In total, the full study cohort was made up of 85 to 140 healthy donors and 20 to 25 ankylosing spondylitis patients. Samples of peripheral blood were taken, and for ankylosing spondylitis patients, synovial fluid was collected as well. The investigation overall reported the following: A CD8+ phenotype was shown by the disease-linked clones, which were found at relatively low frequencies in peripheral blood. Some of the motif variants had been reported before in the synovial fluid and blood of reactive arthritis patients, a finding that suggests common disease-initiation mechanisms. Significant enrichment of the disease-linked clones was reported in matched synovial fluid samples from ankylosing spondylitis patients. A TCR beta motif made up of several highly homologous amino acid variants appeared to be characteristic of blood from ankylosing spondylitis patients.

The CDR3 measures 13 amino acids from cysteine to phenylalanine. The DNA shown is the 39-base CDR3, in frame from base 1. The germline V gene yields WSHSY for CDR1 and SAAADI for CDR2. Relative to germline, V is missing 8 bases and J is missing 5 bases, with 8 bases of the junction outside any gene match. This sample was sequenced with an Illumina HiSeq 2500. Quantitative 5'-RACE with molecular barcodes was the method used to prepare the TCR beta libraries. In the paper's pipeline: To identify disease-linked TCR variants, a new computational method was used, one built on a probabilistic model of VDJ rearrangement. TCRdb redid the processing of the public reads, applying fastp at Q25 and MiXCR, and retained in-frame beta chains. Rows are unified per CDR3 protein, each entry keeping the most common DNA and genes. V and J calls and clone size were set by TCRdb, not the authors. The sample table records 200,000 to 250,000 distinct CDR3 sequences; 7% to 8% of these occur just once. Of the sample, more than 13% is held by the ten largest clones.

The TCR sequence derives from a male donor with ankylosing spondylitis. Material for sequencing was blood, either unsorted or a sorted T cell fraction (not recorded which). Rearrangement joined TRBV10-2 to TRBJ2-7, and 8 junction bases match TRBD1. The nucleotide sequence is TGCGCCAGCTACCAGGGGGCTTTGGACGAGCAGTACTTC. Its translation is CASYQGALDEQYF.